The 15 T cell receptor beta chains below all came from one sample that was sequenced in a study of control samples from healthy donors and cancer patients. Clones were read by immunoSEQ multiplex PCR, and TCRdb kept only the in-frame ones, dropping some. The listing contains some 190,000 clones. Sequencing input: blood. All receptors come from a woman in her 30s in good health.

As concerns this clone: Within the sample, other DNA sequences also encode this same CDR3. The chain couples TRBV4-2 to TRBJ1-1; D uncertain. V was clipped by 1 base and J by 3 bases, with 3 bases between them. The CDR3 runs to 12 residues. From germline, CDR1 is LGHNA and CDR2 YNFKEQ. CDR3 nucleotide sequence: TGTGCCAGCAGCCAAGCTGACACTGAAGCTTTCTTT. Its translation is CASSQADTEAFF.

The CDR3 DNA sequence: TGTGCCAGCAGCCACCGGCAGAGGCTAGCCAAAAACATTCAGTACTTC. Encoded protein: CASSHRQRLAKNIQYF. The rearrangement joins TRBV5-8 to TRBJ2-4; D is uncertain. The CDR3 consists of 16 residues. The V end was cut by 4 bases, the J end by 0 bases, with 14 bases between. Germline values: CDR1 SGHTS, CDR2 YDEGEE.

This chain connects TRBV28 to TRBJ1-5; 9 bases agree with TRBD1. Germline lookup yields CDR1 MDHEN and CDR2 SYDVKM. Trimming took 4 bases from V and 5 from J; bases not matched to a gene: 3. The CDR3 is 14 residues long. In DNA, the CDR3 is TGTGCCAGCAGTTCGGGACAGGGTCATCAGCCCCAGCATTTT. Translated: CASSSGQGHQPQHF.

CDR3 sequence: CASRPPQGDYGYTF. CDR3 in DNA: TGTGCCAGCAGGCCACCCCAGGGTGACTATGGCTACACCTTC. The genes are TRBV28 and TRBJ1-2; the D gene is possibly TRBD1 (5 bases). The CDR3 totals 14 residues. Looked up from germline, CDR1 is MDHEN and CDR2 is SYDVKM. V was clipped by 6 bases and J by 3 bases, with 14 bases between them.

CDR3 DNA: TGTGCCAGCAGTTACACTAGAAGAGAGACCCAGTACTTC. The encoded protein is CASSYTRRETQYF. This chain joins TRBV6-2 or TRBV6-3 and TRBJ2-5; tentatively, D is TRBD2 (5 bases). The V gene's germline CDR1 is MNHEY and CDR2 SVGEGT. This CDR3 spans 13 amino acids. V dropped 2 bases and J dropped 4 bases, with 8 bases sitting between them.

This chain uses TRBV28 with TRBJ1-1, with D unclear. This CDR3 has 12 amino acids. V lost 3 bases and J 6 bases, leaving 8 bases between the germline ends. The V gene's germline CDR1 is MDHEN and CDR2 SYDVKM. CDR3 coding DNA: TGTGCCAGCAGTTTGGGGTACTCTGAAGCTTTCTTT. It yields the protein CASSLGYSEAFF. The full variable domain, completed using reference TRBV28 and TRBJ1-1, is DVKVTQSSRYLVKRTGEKVFLECVQDMDHENMFWYRQDPGLGLRLIYFSYDVKMKEKGDIPEGYSVSREKKERFSLILESASTNQTSMYLCASSLGYSEAFFGQGTRLTVV.

CDR3 in amino acids: CASVTGGTYGYTF. The CDR3 DNA follows: TGCGCCAGCGTAACAGGGGGCACCTATGGCTACACCTTC. V and J are TRBV10-2 and TRBJ1-2; the match to TRBD1 covers 9 bases. Germline V CDR1 and CDR2: WSHSY, SAAADI. This CDR3 comprises 13 residues. V lost 8 bases and J lost 4; bases outside the gene matches: 5.

The rearrangement links TRBV27 to TRBJ1-6; D gene unclear. The V gene's germline CDR1 is MNHEY and CDR2 SMNVEV (reference sequence). Trimming cost V 2 bases and J 0 bases, with 8 bases left between them. The length of the CDR3 is 16 residues. The CDR3 loop reads CASSLVGNSYNSPLHF. CDR3 DNA: TGTGCCAGCAGTTTAGTGGGGAACTCCTATAATTCACCCCTCCACTTT.

The chain employs TRBV5-1 and TRBJ2-1; D perhaps matches TRBD2 (5 bases). This CDR3 comprises 14 residues. CDR1 and CDR2 from the germline V gene are SGHRS and YFSETQ. V was pared by 2 bases and J by 1 base, with 7 bases between. The CDR3 is CASSFTGSYNEQFF. DNA of the CDR3: TGCGCCAGCAGCTTCACGGGGTCCTACAATGAGCAGTTCTTC.

V usage is TRBV15 and J usage is TRBJ1-6, with 8 positions matching TRBD1. CDR3 length: 14 residues. The J segment lost 10 bases and the V segment lost 5 bases, leaving 7 bases of the junction unmatched. Germline V gene data show CDR1 as LNHNV and CDR2 as YYDKDF (reference sequence). CDR3 sequence: CATSETGVQSPLHF. CDR3 nucleotides: TGTGCCACCAGCGAGACAGGGGTACAATCACCCCTCCACTTT.

The J gene is TRBJ2-1, the V gene TRBV18, with 11 positions matching TRBD1. Germline V gene sequence: CDR1 KGHSH, CDR2 LQKENI. The CDR3 is 14 residues long. Unmatched junction bases numbered 2, after V lost 6 bases and J lost 4 bases. The CDR3 DNA reads as TGTGCCAGCTCGGGGGACAGGGGGTACAATGAGCAGTTCTTC. It yields the protein CASSGDRGYNEQFF.

The J gene is TRBJ1-5, the V gene TRBV5-1; perhaps TRBD1 as D (5 bases). Looked up from germline, CDR1 is SGHRS and CDR2 is YFSETQ. This CDR3 spans 17 amino acids. Between the trimmed V and J ends, which lost 4 bases and 4 bases, there was a span of 21 bases. In DNA, the CDR3 is TGCGCCAGCAGCATTTTGTCCGGGACTCCCAGGAATCAGCCCCAGCATTTT. Its translation is CASSILSGTPRNQPQHF.

The chain employs TRBV2 and TRBJ1-3; D perhaps matches TRBD1 (6 bases). The CDR3 totals 14 residues. Germline V lookup: CDR1 SNHLY, CDR2 FYNNEI. The ends were cut back, 9 bases at V and 4 bases at J, with 16 bases in the middle. CDR3 nucleotides: TGTGCCAGTTCCGGAAGGGGGGGCGGAAACACCATATATTTT. Protein sequence: CASSGRGGGNTIYF.

This chain links TRBV7-8 with TRBJ1-1; D not certain. The CDR3 extends over 14 amino acids. The V gene's germline CDR1 is SGHVS and CDR2 FQNEAQ. V shed 6 bases and J shed 2 bases, with 13 bases lying between them. CDR3 sequence: CASSQETPNTEAFF. In DNA, the CDR3 is TGTGCCAGCAGTCAAGAGACACCTAACACTGAAGCTTTCTTT.

The chain has TRBV10-3 and TRBJ2-7; 7 bases agree with TRBD1. J gave up 2 bases and V 6 bases, and 4 bases lay outside the gene matches. Germline V gene lookup returns CDR1 ENHRY and CDR2 SYGVKD. The CDR3 has 13 residues. The chain's CDR3 is CAIRDRVAYEQYF. CDR3 DNA: TGTGCCATCAGAGACAGGGTGGCCTACGAGCAGTACTTC.